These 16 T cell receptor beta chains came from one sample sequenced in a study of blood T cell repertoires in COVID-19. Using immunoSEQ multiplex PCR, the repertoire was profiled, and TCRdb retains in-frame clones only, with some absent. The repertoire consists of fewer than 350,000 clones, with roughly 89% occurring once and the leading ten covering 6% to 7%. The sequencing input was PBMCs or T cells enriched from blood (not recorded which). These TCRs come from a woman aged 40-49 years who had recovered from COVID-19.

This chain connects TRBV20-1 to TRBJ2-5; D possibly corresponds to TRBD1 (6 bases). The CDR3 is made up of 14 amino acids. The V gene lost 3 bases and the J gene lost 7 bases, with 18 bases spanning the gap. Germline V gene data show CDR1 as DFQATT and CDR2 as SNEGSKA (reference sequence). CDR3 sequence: CSASDRRGKVTQYF. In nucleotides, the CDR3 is TGCAGTGCTAGTGATCGCAGGGGAAAGGTGACCCAGTACTTC.

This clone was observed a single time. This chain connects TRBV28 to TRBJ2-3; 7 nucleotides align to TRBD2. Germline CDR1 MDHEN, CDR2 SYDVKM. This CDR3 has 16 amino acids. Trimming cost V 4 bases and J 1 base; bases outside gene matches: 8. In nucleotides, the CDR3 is TGTGCCAGCAGTTCCCTCGCGGCGGGAGGCACAGATACGCAGTATTTT. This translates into CASSSLAAGGTDTQYF.

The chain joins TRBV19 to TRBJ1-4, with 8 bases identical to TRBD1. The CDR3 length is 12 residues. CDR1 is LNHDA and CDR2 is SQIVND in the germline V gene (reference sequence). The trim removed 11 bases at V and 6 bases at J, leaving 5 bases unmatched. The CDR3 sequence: CAPQGADEKLFF. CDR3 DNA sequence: TGTGCCCCCCAGGGGGCGGATGAAAAACTGTTTTTT. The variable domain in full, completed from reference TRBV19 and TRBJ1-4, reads DGGITQSPKYLFRKEGQNVTLSCEQNLNHDAMYWYRQDPGQGLRLIYYSQIVNDFQKGDIAEGYSVSREKKESFPLTVTSAQKNPTAFYLCAPQGADEKLFFGSGTQLSVL.

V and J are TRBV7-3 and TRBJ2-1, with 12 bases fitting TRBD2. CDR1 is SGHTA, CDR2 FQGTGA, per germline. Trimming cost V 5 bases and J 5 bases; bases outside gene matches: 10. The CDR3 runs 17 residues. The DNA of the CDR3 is TGTGCCAGCAGCCTACAACCTCGACTAGCGGGGGACAATGAGCAGTTCTTC. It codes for CASSLQPRLAGDNEQFF.

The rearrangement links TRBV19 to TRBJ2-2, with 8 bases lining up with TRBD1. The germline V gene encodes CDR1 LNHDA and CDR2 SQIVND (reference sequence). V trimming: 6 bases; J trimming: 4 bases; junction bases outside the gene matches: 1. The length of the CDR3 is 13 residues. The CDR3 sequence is CASRGQGTGELFF. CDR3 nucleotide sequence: TGTGCCAGTAGAGGACAGGGCACCGGGGAGCTGTTTTTT.

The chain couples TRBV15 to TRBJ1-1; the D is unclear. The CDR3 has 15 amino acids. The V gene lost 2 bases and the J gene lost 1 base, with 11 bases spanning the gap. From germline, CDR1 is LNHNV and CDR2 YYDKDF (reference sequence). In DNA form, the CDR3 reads TGTGCCACCAGCAGATCTCCCGCAGAGAACACTGAAGCTTTCTTT. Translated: CATSRSPAENTEAFF. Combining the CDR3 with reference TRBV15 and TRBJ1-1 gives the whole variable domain DAMVIQNPRYQVTQFGKPVTLSCSQTLNHNVMYWYQQKSSQAPKLLFHYYDKDFNNEADTPDNFQSRRPNTSFCFLDIRSPGLGDTAMYLCATSRSPAENTEAFFGQGTRLTVV.

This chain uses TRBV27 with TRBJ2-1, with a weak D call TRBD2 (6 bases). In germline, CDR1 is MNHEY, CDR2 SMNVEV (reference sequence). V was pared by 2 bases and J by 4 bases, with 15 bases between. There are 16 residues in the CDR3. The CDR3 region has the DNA TGTGCCAGCAGTTTAGCTTGGGACTCAATGTACAATGAGCAGTTCTTC. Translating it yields CASSLAWDSMYNEQFF.

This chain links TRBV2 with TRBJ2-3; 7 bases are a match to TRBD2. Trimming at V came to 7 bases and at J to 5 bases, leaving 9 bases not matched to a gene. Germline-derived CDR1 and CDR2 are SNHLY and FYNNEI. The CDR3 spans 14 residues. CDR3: CASTGAGVVDTQYF. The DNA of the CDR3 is TGTGCCAGCACCGGGGCGGGAGTGGTAGATACGCAGTATTTT.

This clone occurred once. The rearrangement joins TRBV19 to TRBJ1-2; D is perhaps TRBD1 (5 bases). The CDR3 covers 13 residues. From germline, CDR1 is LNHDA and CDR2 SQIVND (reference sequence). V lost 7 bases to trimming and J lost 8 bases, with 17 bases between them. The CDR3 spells CASKSGQGLGYTF. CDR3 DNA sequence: TGTGCCAGTAAAAGCGGGCAGGGCCTGGGCTACACCTTC.

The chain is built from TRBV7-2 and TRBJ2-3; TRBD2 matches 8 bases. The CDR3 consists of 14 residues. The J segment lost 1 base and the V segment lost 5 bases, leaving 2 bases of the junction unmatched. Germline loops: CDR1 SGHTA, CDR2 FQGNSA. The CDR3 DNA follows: TGTGCCAGCAGCCCGACTAGCGGCACAGATACGCAGTATTTT. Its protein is CASSPTSGTDTQYF.

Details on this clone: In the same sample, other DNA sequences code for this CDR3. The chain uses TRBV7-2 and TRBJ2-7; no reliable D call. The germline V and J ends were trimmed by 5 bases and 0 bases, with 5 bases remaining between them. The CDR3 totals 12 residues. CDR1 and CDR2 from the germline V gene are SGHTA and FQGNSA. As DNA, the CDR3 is TGTGCCAGCAGCCCTAACTCCTACGAGCAGTACTTC. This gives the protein CASSPNSYEQYF. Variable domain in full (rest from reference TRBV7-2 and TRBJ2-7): GAGVSQSPSNKVTEKGKDVELRCDPISGHTALYWYRQSLGQGLEFLIYFQGNSAPDKSGLPSDRFSAERTGGSVSTLTIQRTQQEDSAVYLCASSPNSYEQYFGPGTRLTVT.

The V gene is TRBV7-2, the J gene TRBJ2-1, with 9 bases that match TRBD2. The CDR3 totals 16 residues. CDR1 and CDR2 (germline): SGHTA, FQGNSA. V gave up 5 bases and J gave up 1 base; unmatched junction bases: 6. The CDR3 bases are TGTGCCAGCAGCCCTAGCGGGGCCGGATCCTACAATGAGCAGTTCTTC. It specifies CASSPSGAGSYNEQFF.

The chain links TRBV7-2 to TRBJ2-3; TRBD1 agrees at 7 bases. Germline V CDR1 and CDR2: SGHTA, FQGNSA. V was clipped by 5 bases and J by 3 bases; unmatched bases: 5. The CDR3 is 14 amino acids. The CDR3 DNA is TGTGCCAGCAGCCACCGGGACAGAACAGATACGCAGTATTTT. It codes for CASSHRDRTDTQYF.

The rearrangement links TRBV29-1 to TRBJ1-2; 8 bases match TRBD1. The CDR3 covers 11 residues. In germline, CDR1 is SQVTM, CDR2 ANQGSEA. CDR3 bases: TGCGGAGCTCAGGGGGCCAGTGGCTACACCTTC. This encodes CGAQGASGYTF. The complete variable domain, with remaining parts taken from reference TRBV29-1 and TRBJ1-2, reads SAVISQKPSRDICQRGTSLTIQCQVDSQVTMMFWYRQQPGQSLTLIATANQGSEATYESGFVIDKFPISRPNLTFSTLTVSNMSPEDSSIYLCGAQGASGYTFGSGTRLTVV.

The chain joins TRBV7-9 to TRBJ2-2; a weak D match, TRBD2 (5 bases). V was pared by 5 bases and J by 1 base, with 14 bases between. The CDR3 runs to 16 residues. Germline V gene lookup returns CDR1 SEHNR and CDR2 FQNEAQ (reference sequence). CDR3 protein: CASSPSLVRNTGELFF. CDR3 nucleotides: TGTGCCAGCAGCCCTAGCCTGGTACGGAACACCGGGGAGCTGTTTTTT. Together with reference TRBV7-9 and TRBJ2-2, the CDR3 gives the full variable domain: DTGVSQNPRHKITKRGQNVTFRCDPISEHNRLYWYRQTLGQGPEFLTYFQNEAQLEKSRLLSDRFSAERPKGSFSTLEIQRTEQGDSAMYLCASSPSLVRNTGELFFGEGSRLTVL.

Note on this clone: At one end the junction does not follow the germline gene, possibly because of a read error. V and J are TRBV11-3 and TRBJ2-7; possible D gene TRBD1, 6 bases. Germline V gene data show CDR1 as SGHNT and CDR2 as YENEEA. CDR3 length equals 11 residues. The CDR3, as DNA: TGTGCCAGCAGCCCCTCACAGGGTGGGGACTTC. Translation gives CASSPSQGGDF. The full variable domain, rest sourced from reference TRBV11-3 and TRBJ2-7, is EAGVVQSPRYKIIEKKQPVAFWCNPISGHNTLYWYLQNLGQGPELLIRYENEEAVDDSQLPKDRFSAERLKGVDSTLKIQPAELGDSAVYLCASSPSQGGDFGPGTRLTVT.